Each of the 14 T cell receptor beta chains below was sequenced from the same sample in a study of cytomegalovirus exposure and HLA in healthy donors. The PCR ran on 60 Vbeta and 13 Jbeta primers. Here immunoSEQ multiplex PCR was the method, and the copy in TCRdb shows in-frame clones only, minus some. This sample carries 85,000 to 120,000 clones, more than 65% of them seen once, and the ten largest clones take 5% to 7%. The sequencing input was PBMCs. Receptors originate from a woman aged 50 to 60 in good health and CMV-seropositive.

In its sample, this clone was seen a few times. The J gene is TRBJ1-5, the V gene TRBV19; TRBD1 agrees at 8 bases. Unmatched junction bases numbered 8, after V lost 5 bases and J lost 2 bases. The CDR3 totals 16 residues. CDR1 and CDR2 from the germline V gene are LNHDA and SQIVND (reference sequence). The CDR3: CASSLRGQVRNQPQHF. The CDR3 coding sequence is TGTGCCAGTAGTCTACGGGGACAGGTTCGCAATCAGCCCCAGCATTTT.

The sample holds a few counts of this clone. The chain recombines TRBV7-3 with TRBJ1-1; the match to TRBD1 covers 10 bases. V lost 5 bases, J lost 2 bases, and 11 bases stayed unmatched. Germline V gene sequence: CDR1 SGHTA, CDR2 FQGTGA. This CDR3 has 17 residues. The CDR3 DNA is TGTGCCAGCAGCCTCAACCCCGGGACAGGGGATAACACTGAAGCTTTCTTT. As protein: CASSLNPGTGDNTEAFF.

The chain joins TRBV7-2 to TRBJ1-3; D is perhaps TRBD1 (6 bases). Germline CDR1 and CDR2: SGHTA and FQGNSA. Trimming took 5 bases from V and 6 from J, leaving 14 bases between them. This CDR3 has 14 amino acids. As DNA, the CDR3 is TGTGCCAGCAGCCCCGGGACAAATGCAAACACCATATATTTT. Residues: CASSPGTNANTIYF.

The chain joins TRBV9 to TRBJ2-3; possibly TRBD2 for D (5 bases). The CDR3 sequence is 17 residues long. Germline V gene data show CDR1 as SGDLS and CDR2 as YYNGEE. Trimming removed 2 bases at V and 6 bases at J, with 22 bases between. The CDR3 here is CASSVLLALELADTQYF. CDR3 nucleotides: TGTGCCAGCAGCGTCCTTTTAGCGCTGGAGTTGGCGGATACGCAGTATTTT.

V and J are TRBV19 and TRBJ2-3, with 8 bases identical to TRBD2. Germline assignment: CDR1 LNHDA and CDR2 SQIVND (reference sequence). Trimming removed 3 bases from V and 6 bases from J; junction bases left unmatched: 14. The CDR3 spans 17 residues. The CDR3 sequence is CASSIGWRGVPWDTQYF. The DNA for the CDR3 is TGTGCCAGTAGTATTGGCTGGCGGGGGGTTCCTTGGGATACGCAGTATTTT. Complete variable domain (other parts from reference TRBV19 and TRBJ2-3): DGGITQSPKYLFRKEGQNVTLSCEQNLNHDAMYWYRQDPGQGLRLIYYSQIVNDFQKGDIAEGYSVSREKKESFPLTVTSAQKNPTAFYLCASSIGWRGVPWDTQYFGPGTRLTVL.

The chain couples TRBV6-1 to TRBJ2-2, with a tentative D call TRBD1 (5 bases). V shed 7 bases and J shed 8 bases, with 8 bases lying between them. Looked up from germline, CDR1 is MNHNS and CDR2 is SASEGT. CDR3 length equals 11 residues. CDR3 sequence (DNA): TGTGCCAGCAAGAGGACAGGGGAGCTGTTTTTT. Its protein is CASKRTGELFF.

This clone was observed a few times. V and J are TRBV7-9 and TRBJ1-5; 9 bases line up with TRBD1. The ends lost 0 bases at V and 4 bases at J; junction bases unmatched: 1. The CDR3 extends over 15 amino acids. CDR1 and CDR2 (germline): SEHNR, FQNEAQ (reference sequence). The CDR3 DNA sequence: TGTGCCAGCAGCTTAGCGGGACAGGGTAATCAGCCCCAGCATTTT. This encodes CASSLAGQGNQPQHF.

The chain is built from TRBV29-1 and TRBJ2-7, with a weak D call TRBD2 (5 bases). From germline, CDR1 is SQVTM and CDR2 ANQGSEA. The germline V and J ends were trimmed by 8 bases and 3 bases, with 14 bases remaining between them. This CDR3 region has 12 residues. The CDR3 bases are TGCAGCTGCACCCGAGGGAACTACGAGCAGTACTTC. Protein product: CSCTRGNYEQYF.

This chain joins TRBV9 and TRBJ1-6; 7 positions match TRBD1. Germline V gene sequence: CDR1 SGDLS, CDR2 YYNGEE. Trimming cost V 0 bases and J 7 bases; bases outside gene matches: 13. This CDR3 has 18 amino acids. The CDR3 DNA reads TGTGCCAGCAGCGTAGGACAGGGATCCCTACAGGGGAATTCACCCCTCCACTTT. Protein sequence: CASSVGQGSLQGNSPLHF. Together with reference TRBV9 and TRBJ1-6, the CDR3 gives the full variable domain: DSGVTQTPKHLITATGQRVTLRCSPRSGDLSVYWYQQSLDQGLQFLIQYYNGEERAKGNILERFSAQQFPDLHSELNLSSLELGDSALYFCASSVGQGSLQGNSPLHFGNGTRLTVT.

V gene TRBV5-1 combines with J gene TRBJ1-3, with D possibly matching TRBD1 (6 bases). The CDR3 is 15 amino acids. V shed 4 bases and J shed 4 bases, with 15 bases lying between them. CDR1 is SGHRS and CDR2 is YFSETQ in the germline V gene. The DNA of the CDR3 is TGCGCCAGCAGCCCGGGGGGACAATCCGGAAACACCATATATTTT. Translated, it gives CASSPGGQSGNTIYF.

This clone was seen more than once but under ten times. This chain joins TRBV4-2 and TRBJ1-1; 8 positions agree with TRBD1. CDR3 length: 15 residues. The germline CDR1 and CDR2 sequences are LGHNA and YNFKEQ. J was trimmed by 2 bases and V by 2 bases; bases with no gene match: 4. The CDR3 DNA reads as TGTGCCAGCAGCCAAATGGACAGGGTTAACACTGAAGCTTTCTTT. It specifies CASSQMDRVNTEAFF.

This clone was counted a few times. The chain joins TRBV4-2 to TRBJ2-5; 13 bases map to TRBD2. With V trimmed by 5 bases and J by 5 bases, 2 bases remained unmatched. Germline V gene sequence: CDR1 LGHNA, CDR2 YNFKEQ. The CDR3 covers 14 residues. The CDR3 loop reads CASSSGLAGETQYF. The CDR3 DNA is TGTGCCAGCAGCTCGGGACTAGCGGGGGAGACCCAGTACTTC.

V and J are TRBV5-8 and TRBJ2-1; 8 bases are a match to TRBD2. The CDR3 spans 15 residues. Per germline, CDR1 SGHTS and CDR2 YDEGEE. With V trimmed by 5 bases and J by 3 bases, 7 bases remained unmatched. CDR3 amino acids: CASRQAGAVYNEQFF. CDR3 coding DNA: TGTGCCAGCAGGCAAGCGGGGGCCGTCTACAATGAGCAGTTCTTC.

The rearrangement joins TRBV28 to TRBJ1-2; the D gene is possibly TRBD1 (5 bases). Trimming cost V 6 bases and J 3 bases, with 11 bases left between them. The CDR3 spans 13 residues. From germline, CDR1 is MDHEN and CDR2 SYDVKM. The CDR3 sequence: CASREQADYGYTF. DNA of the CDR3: TGTGCCAGCAGGGAACAGGCGGACTATGGCTACACCTTC.